The 12 T cell receptor beta chains listed next were all sequenced from one sample in a study of T-cell reconstitution after alpha-beta-depleted transplantation in children. For TCRbeta, the library was prepared with unique molecular identifiers. TCRdb itself ran the PCR reads through MiXCR, one entry per CDR3 protein. The sample holds 350,000 to 400,000 distinct CDR3 sequences, over 20% seen once. Specimen: PBMCs from the stem cell graft donor, collected from the stem cell graft. The receptors here all came from a human donor who donated a stem cell graft to a child with acute myeloid leukemia.

The J gene is TRBJ2-6, the V gene TRBV6-2 or TRBV6-3; D uncertain. Germline V lookup: CDR1 MNHEY, CDR2 SVGEGT. This CDR3 has 15 amino acids. Trimming removed 4 bases at V and 1 base at J, with 8 bases between. The CDR3: CASSFTESGANVLTF. Here the CDR3 DNA reads TGTGCCAGCAGTTTTACAGAATCTGGGGCCAACGTCCTGACTTTC.

This clonotype was observed a few times. J is TRBJ2-3 and V is TRBV4-1, with 12 bases fitting TRBD2. CDR3 size: 16 residues. Germline values: CDR1 MGHRA, CDR2 YSYEKL. The trim removed 4 bases at V and 3 bases at J, leaving 5 bases unmatched. The CDR3 protein is CASSPAGTSGTDTQYF. The DNA of the CDR3 is TGCGCCAGCAGCCCGGCCGGGACTAGCGGGACAGATACGCAGTATTTT.

This clonotype was detected a few times. This chain links TRBV6-2 or TRBV6-3 with TRBJ2-1, with 14 nucleotides matching TRBD2. The V and J ends lost 2 bases and 1 base, in that order; junction bases with no gene match: 13. The CDR3 covers 21 residues. Germline lookup yields CDR1 MNHEY and CDR2 SVGEGT. CDR3 DNA sequence: TGTGCCAGCAGTTACGACAGTACCGGGACTAGCGGGAGTAAGTCCTACAATGAGCAGTTCTTC. It translates to CASSYDSTGTSGSKSYNEQFF.

The V and J genes are TRBV6-1 and TRBJ1-3; D gene unclear. In germline, CDR1 is MNHNS, CDR2 SASEGT. Between the trimmed V and J ends, which lost 0 bases and 0 bases, there was a span of 6 bases. CDR3 size: 15 residues. The CDR3, as DNA: TGTGCCAGCAGTGAAGCAGCAGCCTCTGGAAACACCATATATTTT. It is translated as CASSEAAASGNTIYF.

This clonotype was observed a handful of times. The rearrangement joins TRBV4-1 to TRBJ2-7; D may be TRBD2 (7 bases). This CDR3 has 15 amino acids. The V gene's germline CDR1 is MGHRA and CDR2 YSYEKL. The V end lost 0 bases, the J end lost 6 bases, and 15 bases lay between the germline ends. The CDR3 coding sequence is TGCGCCAGCAGCCAAGATAAAGGGGGGGCAGGCGAGCAGTACTTC. Amino acid sequence: CASSQDKGGAGEQYF.

In its sample, this clonotype was seen a few times. The V call is TRBV7-9, the J call TRBJ2-1; D unresolved. Germline V gene sequence: CDR1 SEHNR, CDR2 FQNEAQ (reference sequence). V was clipped by 4 bases and J by 0 bases, with 10 bases between them. CDR3 length equals 15 residues. CDR3 DNA: TGTGCCAGCAGCTCCCGTCTCCCCTCCTACAATGAGCAGTTCTTC. It encodes CASSSRLPSYNEQFF.

This clonotype was detected many times. The chain employs TRBV20-1 and TRBJ2-5, with a tentative D call TRBD2 (6 bases). Germline V gene lookup returns CDR1 DFQATT and CDR2 SNEGSKA (reference sequence). Trimming shortened V by 5 bases and J by 5 bases, and 15 bases separated the two germline ends. This CDR3 is built from 13 residues. CDR3 in DNA: TGCAGTGCTGACCCTCGGGGGTCGGAGACCCAGTACTTC. The encoded protein is CSADPRGSETQYF.

The table lists this clonotype with a few counts. The chain couples TRBV27 to TRBJ1-1; possibly TRBD1 for D (6 bases). Germline CDR1 is MNHEY and CDR2 is SMNVEV (reference sequence). The ends were cut back, 3 bases at V and 3 bases at J, with 17 bases in the middle. This CDR3 is 16 amino acids long. CDR3 sequence (DNA): TGTGCCAGCAGTTTGGGCAGGGGTCCCGTCTACACTGAAGCTTTCTTT. Its protein is CASSLGRGPVYTEAFF.

This clonotype has more than one count but fewer than ten. The CDR3 sequence is CASSQDRLTTSGATDTQYF. The CDR3 DNA follows: TGCGCCAGCAGCCAAGATCGGTTGACGACTAGCGGAGCCACAGATACGCAGTATTTT. V and J are TRBV4-3 and TRBJ2-3; 9 bases are a match to TRBD2. This CDR3 is 19 amino acids long. CDR1 is LGHNA, CDR2 YSLEER, per germline. Trimming took 0 bases from V and 2 from J; bases not matched to a gene: 12.

Ten or more counts support this clonotype. This chain links TRBV20-1 with TRBJ2-7; TRBD2 is a possible D gene (6 bases). There are 15 residues in the CDR3. Trimming removed 6 bases from V and 0 bases from J, with 18 bases in between. Germline CDR1 is DFQATT and CDR2 is SNEGSKA (reference sequence). The CDR3 DNA is TGCAGTGCAAGTCGAGGGAGGACCTCCTCCTACGAGCAGTACTTC. It translates to CSASRGRTSSYEQYF.

This clonotype has at least ten counts. V and J are TRBV4-2 and TRBJ2-7; perhaps TRBD2 as D (6 bases). This CDR3 has 14 residues. Trimming took 1 base from V and 2 from J, leaving 9 bases between them. CDR1 and CDR2 from the germline V gene are LGHNA and YNFKEQ. The CDR3 loop reads CASSQGGNPYEQYF. In DNA form, the CDR3 reads TGTGCCAGCAGCCAAGGCGGGAATCCCTACGAGCAGTACTTC.

This clonotype was seen repeatedly, ten times or more. The chain links TRBV20-1 to TRBJ2-1; 7 bases map to TRBD1. Trimming cost V 5 bases and J 3 bases; bases outside gene matches: 4. The germline CDR1 and CDR2 sequences are DFQATT and SNEGSKA (reference sequence). CDR3 size: 13 residues. As DNA, the CDR3 is TGCAGTGCTCCCGGGACAGACTACAATGAGCAGTTCTTC. Protein: CSAPGTDYNEQFF.